Listed below are T cell receptor beta chains from one sample, sequenced in a study of shared clonotypes between healthy human individuals. Assay used: immunoSEQ multiplex PCR; TCRdb lists only in-frame clones, some missing. The sample lists a few million clones, approximately 95% occurring once. The source material was naive CD4+ T cells from PBMCs. Every receptor here comes from a man between 18 and 29 years old in good health. Some clones in this sample may be carry-over from other donors' samples. Both conserved end residues are part of each CDR3. The D gene is left open where the match is weak.

d_gene: -; v_gene: TRBV5-1; j_gene: TRBJ2-7; CDR3aa: CASSAPDGYSYEQYF; CDR3nt: TGCGCCAGCAGCGCTCCCGACGGGTACTCCTACGAGCAGTACTTC
d_gene: -; v_gene: TRBV7-3; j_gene: TRBJ2-3; CDR3aa: CASSFRGPDTQYF; CDR3nt: TGTGCCAGCAGCTTTAGGGGACCAGATACGCAGTATTTT
d_gene: -; v_gene: TRBV7-6; j_gene: TRBJ2-2; CDR3aa: CASSWRTGELFF; CDR3nt: TGTGCCAGCAGCTGGAGGACCGGGGAGCTGTTTTTT
d_gene: -; v_gene: TRBV7-2; j_gene: TRBJ1-2; CDR3aa: CASSLAGTPDYGYTF; CDR3nt: TGTGCCAGCAGCCTCGCCGGGACACCCGATTATGGCTACACCTTC
d_gene: TRBD2; v_gene: TRBV5-1; j_gene: TRBJ2-1; CDR3aa: CASSVGVAGGPGYNEQFF; CDR3nt: TGCGCCAGCAGCGTGGGGGTAGCGGGAGGGCCTGGGTACAATGAGCAGTTCTTC
d_gene: TRBD1; v_gene: TRBV6-6; j_gene: TRBJ1-2; CDR3aa: CASSQGQAGYTF; CDR3nt: TGTGCCAGCAGTCAAGGACAGGCTGGCTACACCTTC
d_gene: -; v_gene: TRBV15; j_gene: TRBJ2-5; CDR3aa: CATSRAIREQETQYF; CDR3nt: TGTGCCACCAGCAGGGCTATCCGGGAACAAGAGACCCAGTACTTC
d_gene: -; v_gene: TRBV4-2; j_gene: TRBJ2-1; CDR3aa: CASSQDKTGLVRNEQFF; CDR3nt: TGTGCCAGCAGCCAAGACAAGACAGGACTAGTAAGAAATGAGCAGTTCTTC
d_gene: -; v_gene: TRBV20-1; j_gene: TRBJ1-2; CDR3aa: CSARPGGYTF; CDR3nt: TGCAGTGCCAGGCCGGGTGGCTACACCTTC
d_gene: TRBD1; v_gene: TRBV5-4; j_gene: TRBJ2-1; CDR3aa: CASRRDRSGNEQFF; CDR3nt: TGTGCCAGCAGAAGGGACAGGTCCGGAAATGAGCAGTTCTTC
d_gene: TRBD2; v_gene: TRBV28; j_gene: TRBJ2-1; CDR3aa: CASSLRREAGNEQFF; CDR3nt: TGTGCCAGCAGTTTAAGGCGGGAGGCCGGTAATGAGCAGTTCTTC
d_gene: -; v_gene: TRBV13; j_gene: TRBJ2-6; CDR3aa: CASSSSSSGANVLTF; CDR3nt: TGTGCCAGCAGCTCCAGCAGCTCTGGGGCCAACGTCCTGACTTTC
d_gene: -; v_gene: TRBV7-9; j_gene: TRBJ1-4; CDR3aa: CASSPVSGGNEKLFF; CDR3nt: TGTGCCAGCAGCCCCGTTTCGGGAGGCAATGAAAAACTGTTTTTT
d_gene: -; v_gene: TRBV5-1; j_gene: TRBJ2-1; CDR3aa: CASSQSYNEQFF; CDR3nt: TGCGCCAGCAGCCAAAGTTACAATGAGCAGTTCTTC
d_gene: TRBD1; v_gene: TRBV28; j_gene: TRBJ1-2; CDR3aa: CASTTDRGYSGYTF; CDR3nt: TGTGCCAGCACCACGGACAGGGGGTACTCTGGCTACACCTTC
d_gene: TRBD1; v_gene: TRBV7-9; j_gene: TRBJ2-5; CDR3aa: CASSFWDSQETQYF; CDR3nt: TGTGCCAGCAGCTTTTGGGACAGCCAAGAGACCCAGTACTTC
d_gene: TRBD2; v_gene: TRBV9; j_gene: TRBJ2-2; CDR3aa: CATHRTSGANTGELFF; CDR3nt: TGTGCCACTCACAGGACTAGCGGAGCGAACACCGGGGAGCTGTTTTTT
d_gene: -; v_gene: TRBV5-8; j_gene: TRBJ1-5; CDR3aa: CASSLLQPQHF; CDR3nt: TGTGCCAGCAGCTTGTTACAGCCCCAGCATTTT
d_gene: TRBD2; v_gene: TRBV7-3; j_gene: TRBJ2-1; CDR3aa: CASSLTRTSQGSGEQFF; CDR3nt: TGTGCCAGCAGCTTAACCCGGACTAGCCAAGGTTCGGGTGAGCAGTTCTTC
d_gene: -; v_gene: TRBV2; j_gene: TRBJ2-7; CDR3aa: CASSEARGSFSYEQYF; CDR3nt: TGTGCCAGCAGTGAAGCGCGGGGTTCGTTCTCCTACGAGCAGTACTTC
d_gene: -; v_gene: TRBV5-1; j_gene: TRBJ2-4; CDR3aa: CASSLEGVAKNIQYF; CDR3nt: TGCGCCAGCAGCTTGGAAGGGGTAGCCAAAAACATTCAGTACTTC
d_gene: TRBD2; v_gene: TRBV11-2; j_gene: TRBJ2-7; CDR3aa: CASSSRTSGSVPYEQYF; CDR3nt: TGTGCCAGCAGCTCCCGGACTAGCGGGAGTGTCCCCTACGAGCAGTACTTC
d_gene: -; v_gene: TRBV9; j_gene: TRBJ2-1; CDR3aa: CASSAGGSYNEQFF; CDR3nt: TGTGCCAGCAGCGCTGGCGGTTCCTACAATGAGCAGTTCTTC